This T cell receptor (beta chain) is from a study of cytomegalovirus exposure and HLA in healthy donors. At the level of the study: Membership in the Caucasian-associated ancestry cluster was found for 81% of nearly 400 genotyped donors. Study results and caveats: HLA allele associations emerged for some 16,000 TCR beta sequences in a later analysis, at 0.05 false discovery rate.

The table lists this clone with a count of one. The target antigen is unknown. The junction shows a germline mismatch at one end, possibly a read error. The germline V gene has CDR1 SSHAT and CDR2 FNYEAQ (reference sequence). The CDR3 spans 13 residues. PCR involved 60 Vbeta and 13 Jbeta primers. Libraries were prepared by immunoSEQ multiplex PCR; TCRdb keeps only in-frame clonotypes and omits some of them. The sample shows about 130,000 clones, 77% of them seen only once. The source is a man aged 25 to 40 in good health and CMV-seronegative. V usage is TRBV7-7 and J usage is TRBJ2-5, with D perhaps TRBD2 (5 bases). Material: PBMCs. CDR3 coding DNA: TGTGCTAGCAGCTCGGGGATACAAGAGACCCAGTACTTC. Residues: CASSSGIQETQYF.